Presented here are 28 T cell receptor beta chains from one specimen sequenced in a study of regulatory T cells in long-lasting Graves disease. Relying on iRepertoire HTBI primers and Arm-PCR of CDR3 regions, the team built TCR beta libraries. MiXCR, run by TCRdb on the multiplex PCR reads, gives a single entry per CDR3 protein. The table includes 420,000 or so distinct CDR3 sequences, around 15% detected once. Time point indicated: newly diagnosed GD, antithyroid drugs for less than 3 months. PBMCs provided the RNA from which the TCR library was made. These data were likewise used in another study, on T cells in Graves' hyperthyroidism and ophthalmopathy.

The sample was peripheral blood mononuclear cells (PBMCs), taken at new diagnosis, from a patient treated with antithyroid drugs. These receptors came from a woman younger than 30 with Graves disease.

This clonotype showed up many times. The V call is TRBV2, the J call TRBJ1-2; TRBD1 is a possible D gene (5 bases). This CDR3 comprises 15 residues. Germline V CDR1 and CDR2: SNHLY, FYNNEI. The germline V and J ends were trimmed by 3 bases and 4 bases, with 15 bases remaining between them. The CDR3 DNA follows: TGTGCCAGCAGTGAGGGGGAGCAATATAGCTATGGCTACACCTTC. Protein sequence: CASSEGEQYSYGYTF.

This clonotype turned up a few times. J is TRBJ1-5 and V is TRBV30; tentative D call: TRBD1 (5 bases). Per germline, CDR1 GTSNPN and CDR2 SVGIG (reference sequence). Trimming took off 2 bases at V and 5 bases at J, with 10 bases between the two ends. The CDR3 is 13 residues long. The CDR3 region is CAWSRRGHQPQHF. The CDR3 bases are TGTGCCTGGAGTCGAAGGGGACATCAGCCCCAGCATTTT.

This clonotype was seen a handful of times. This chain joins TRBV10-2 and TRBJ2-4; a possible D gene is TRBD2 (5 bases). Germline CDR1 and CDR2: WSHSY and SAAADI. The CDR3 sequence is 11 residues long. V gave up 6 bases and J gave up 11 bases, with 11 bases separating them. CDR3 protein: CASRVREFQYF. DNA of the CDR3: TGCGCCAGCAGGGTTCGGGAATTTCAGTACTTC.

The chain combines TRBV24-1 with TRBJ1-1; tentatively, D is TRBD1 (6 bases). Trimming pared 7 bases from V and 4 bases from J, leaving 15 bases between. CDR1 is KGHDR and CDR2 is SFDVKD in the germline V gene. The CDR3 consists of 14 residues. The CDR3 reads CATRSTGMGTEAFF. CDR3 in DNA: TGTGCCACCAGGTCTACAGGGATGGGCACTGAAGCTTTCTTT.

This chain's CDR3 is CASSLRRVYAGIYNEQFF. The CDR3 DNA reads TGTGCCAGCAGTTTGAGGAGGGTATACGCGGGGATCTACAATGAGCAGTTCTTC. The chain recombines TRBV28 with TRBJ2-1, with a weak D call TRBD2 (6 bases). The V and J ends lost 3 bases and 3 bases respectively, with 21 bases between them. The CDR3 consists of 18 residues. Per germline, CDR1 MDHEN and CDR2 SYDVKM.

This clonotype came up a few times. It may be a read error: a sequence one base away is much more abundant. Written as DNA, the CDR3 is TGCGCCAGCAGTACACGTACCGGGACAGGGGATCAGGCAGATACGCAGTATTTT. Translation: CASSTRTGTGDQADTQYF. The V and J genes are TRBV10-1 and TRBJ2-3; 10 bases are shared with TRBD1. The CDR3 runs 18 residues. V lost 5 bases and J lost 4; bases outside the gene matches: 15. CDR1 and CDR2 (germline): WNHNN, SYGVQD (reference sequence).

V usage is TRBV5-1 and J usage is TRBJ2-7; tentative D call: TRBD1 (6 bases). V lost 7 bases to trimming and J lost 3 bases, with 11 bases between them. CDR1 is SGHRS and CDR2 is YFSETQ in the germline V gene. The CDR3 spans 12 residues. CDR3 region: CASLRDNYEQYF. CDR3 DNA: TGCGCCAGCCTCCGGGACAACTACGAGCAGTACTTC.

This clonotype was found many times. As DNA, the CDR3 is TGTGCCAGCATTCCTAGCCCCCCCTACAATGAGCAGTTCTTC. It yields the protein CASIPSPPYNEQFF. The chain uses TRBV2 and TRBJ2-1, with D possibly TRBD2 on 5 matching bases. CDR3 length equals 14 residues. V gave up 7 bases and J gave up 2 bases, with 12 bases separating them. Germline assignment: CDR1 SNHLY and CDR2 FYNNEI.

This clonotype was detected many times. This chain connects TRBV7-8 to TRBJ2-7, with D possibly being TRBD1 (5 bases). This CDR3 is built from 15 residues. The V gene's germline CDR1 is SGHVS and CDR2 FQNEAQ. V was shortened by 1 base and J by 1 base, with 11 bases between the two germline ends. CDR3 sequence: CASSLVSGISYEQYF. CDR3 nucleotides: TGTGCCAGCAGCTTAGTCTCAGGGATTTCCTACGAGCAGTACTTC.

This clonotype was found many times. The V call is TRBV7-8, the J call TRBJ2-3; tentative D call: TRBD1 (6 bases). V was cut by 5 bases and J by 6 bases, with 21 bases left in between. This CDR3 region has 16 residues. The V gene's germline CDR1 is SGHVS and CDR2 FQNEAQ. The CDR3 spells CASSGTSTGTVDTQYF. The CDR3, as DNA: TGTGCCAGCAGCGGCACGAGTACAGGGACCGTGGATACGCAGTATTTT.

Comments on this clonotype: A much bigger clone sits one base away, suggesting this may be a read error. The chain carries TRBV27 and TRBJ2-7; weak D call: TRBD1 (5 bases). Germline CDR1 is MNHEY and CDR2 is SMNVEV (reference sequence). Trimming pared 5 bases from V and 3 bases from J, leaving 17 bases between. The CDR3 runs 15 residues. The CDR3 DNA reads as TGTGCCAGCAGTCCCGCAAGGACAAGGGGCTACGAGCAGTACTTC. This gives the protein CASSPARTRGYEQYF.

The genes are TRBV24-1 and TRBJ2-1, with D maybe TRBD2 (6 bases). Deletions cut 1 base from V and 14 bases from J, with 14 bases between. This CDR3 is built from 13 residues. Germline V gene sequence: CDR1 KGHDR, CDR2 SFDVKD. For the CDR3, the DNA is TGTGCCACCAGTGATTTAAGAACGGGGGTTAAGTTCTTC. As protein: CATSDLRTGVKFF.

This clonotype came up a few times. V and J are TRBV15 and TRBJ2-1; tentatively, D is TRBD1 (7 bases). From germline, CDR1 is LNHNV and CDR2 YYDKDF (reference sequence). The V end lost 0 bases, the J end lost 2 bases, and 11 bases lay between the germline ends. This CDR3 is built from 16 residues. CDR3 region: CATSRDRGTAYNEQFF. In DNA, the CDR3 is TGTGCCACCAGCAGAGATCGCGGGACAGCCTACAATGAGCAGTTCTTC.

This clonotype was observed many times. CDR3 sequence reads: CATSRPTSGRSYNEQFF. The DNA for the CDR3 is TGTGCCACCAGCAGACCAACTAGCGGGAGGTCCTACAATGAGCAGTTCTTC. The rearrangement joins TRBV15 to TRBJ2-1; 12 bases align to TRBD2. CDR1 and CDR2 (germline): LNHNV, YYDKDF (reference sequence). The V segment lost 2 bases and the J segment 1 base; nucleotides outside the gene matches: 3. This CDR3 has 17 residues.

This clonotype showed up many times. This chain connects TRBV27 to TRBJ2-1, with D possibly matching TRBD2 (5 bases). The V and J ends lost 2 bases and 2 bases respectively, with 19 bases between them. The germline V gene has CDR1 MNHEY and CDR2 SMNVEV (reference sequence). The CDR3 is 18 amino acids. CDR3 bases: TGTGCCAGCAGTTTAAGTTTTGGAGTGGGAGTTACCTACAATGAGCAGTTCTTC. Translating gives CASSLSFGVGVTYNEQFF.

The rearrangement uses TRBV27 and TRBJ2-1, with 8 bases matching TRBD2. With V trimmed by 6 bases and J by 9 bases, 13 bases remained unmatched. The length of the CDR3 is 15 residues. Germline V lookup: CDR1 MNHEY, CDR2 SMNVEV (reference sequence). CDR3 region: CASSVSRAGVGEQFF. The DNA of the CDR3 is TGTGCCAGCAGCGTATCTAGAGCGGGAGTTGGTGAGCAGTTCTTC.

The chain joins TRBV14 to TRBJ1-2; D is perhaps TRBD1 (6 bases). Germline values: CDR1 SGHDN, CDR2 FVKESK. This CDR3 has 14 amino acids. Trimming removed 6 bases from V and 1 base from J, with 12 bases in between. This chain's CDR3 is CASSPGHLNYGYTF. For the CDR3, the DNA is TGTGCCAGCAGTCCGGGACATCTTAACTATGGCTACACCTTC.

Comment on this clonotype: With a far larger clone one base away, a read error is the likely cause. The V gene is TRBV7-2, the J gene TRBJ1-1, with D uncertain. Germline assignment: CDR1 SGHTA and CDR2 FQGNSA. V dropped 2 bases and J dropped 1 base, with 11 bases sitting between them. The CDR3 is 15 amino acids. The CDR3 DNA follows: TGTGCCAGCAGCTTAAGGGTAGACAAGAACACTGAAGCTTTCTTT. This encodes CASSLRVDKNTEAFF.

This clonotype has ten or more counts. The V and J genes are TRBV9 and TRBJ2-7, with 7 bases matching TRBD2. V lost 4 bases, J lost 7 bases, and 14 bases stayed unmatched. Per the germline V gene, CDR1 is SGDLS and CDR2 is YYNGEE. This CDR3 contains 15 residues. The chain's CDR3 is CASSRDGAIGGEQYF. DNA of the CDR3: TGTGCCAGCAGCCGGGACGGCGCCATCGGGGGGGAGCAGTACTTC.

This clonotype was counted many times. This chain connects TRBV11-3 to TRBJ2-1; D unclear. This CDR3 spans 15 amino acids. Deletions cut 3 bases from V and 5 bases from J, with 14 bases between. Germline values: CDR1 SGHNT, CDR2 YENEEA. In DNA, the CDR3 is TGTGCCAGCAGCTTTCGTTACAGAGCCGACAATGAGCAGTTCTTC. Residues: CASSFRYRADNEQFF.

This clonotype was picked up a small number of times. The chain joins TRBV5-1 to TRBJ2-2; 11 bases fit TRBD2. The V gene end was trimmed by 4 bases and the J gene end by 7 bases; junction bases not matched to a gene: 12. This CDR3 region has 17 residues. Germline lookup yields CDR1 SGHRS and CDR2 YFSETQ. This CDR3 reads CASSTPGLAAVGGELFF. CDR3 DNA sequence: TGCGCCAGCAGCACACCGGGACTAGCGGCCGTTGGCGGGGAGCTGTTTTTT.

Points on this clonotype: This sequence may be a read error, since a much larger clone differs from it by one base. The chain employs TRBV12-3 or TRBV12-4 and TRBJ2-5, with D unresolved. The DNA end is a closer match to TRBJ2-1, so the J assignment may be wrong. The CDR3 consists of 14 residues. The CDR3 nucleotides read TGTGCCGGCAGTTTAAGATTGGAGTCCCATGAGCAGTTCTTC. Encoded protein: CAGSLRLESHEQFF.

J is TRBJ2-7 and V is TRBV20-1; 7 bases are a match to TRBD1. Losses at the gene ends were 5 bases for V and 3 bases for J; bases not matched to a gene: 7. The CDR3 covers 13 residues. Germline V gene data show CDR1 as DFQATT and CDR2 as SNEGSKA (reference sequence). CDR3 nucleotide sequence: TGCAGTGCTCAGGCCGACAGGGTCTACGAGCAGTACTTC. The encoded protein is CSAQADRVYEQYF.

This clonotype was detected ten times or more. The rearrangement links TRBV12-3 or TRBV12-4 to TRBJ1-6, with D perhaps matching TRBD1 (6 bases). The CDR3 contains 17 residues. V shed 6 bases and J shed 0 bases, with 15 bases lying between them. Written as DNA, the CDR3 is TGTGCCAGCAGCTCCGAGACAGGACTCTCCTATAATTCACCCCTCCACTTT. This encodes CASSSETGLSYNSPLHF.

This clonotype was seen a handful of times. V and J are TRBV20-1 and TRBJ1-5; tentative D call: TRBD1 (5 bases). Germline V CDR1 and CDR2: DFQATT, SNEGSKA (reference sequence). Deletions cut 5 bases from V and 0 bases from J, with 11 bases between. This CDR3 spans 14 amino acids. The CDR3 bases are TGCAGTGCTTGCAGGGATTCTAGCAATCAGCCCCAGCATTTT. Translating gives CSACRDSSNQPQHF.

This clonotype was seen repeatedly, ten times or more. CDR3 coding DNA: TGTGCCAGCTCACCAGGGCGCACTAACTACGAGCAGTACTTC. Translation gives CASSPGRTNYEQYF. This chain links TRBV18 with TRBJ2-7, with D hard to call. V lost 2 bases and J lost 3, with 11 bases in between. The CDR3 spans 14 residues. Germline V lookup: CDR1 KGHSH, CDR2 LQKENI.

CDR3: CASSQGMSPKLFF. The CDR3 nucleotides read TGTGCCAGCAGCCAGGGGATGAGTCCCAAACTGTTTTTT. The chain joins TRBV7-2 to TRBJ1-4; D perhaps matches TRBD1 (6 bases). CDR1 is SGHTA, CDR2 FQGNSA, per germline. V lost 5 bases and J 11 bases, leaving 15 bases between the germline ends. The CDR3 contains 13 residues.

The chain employs TRBV19 and TRBJ2-5, with TRBD1 matching 7 bases. J lost 3 bases, V lost 5 bases, and 9 bases had no gene match. The CDR3 loop spans 15 amino acids. The germline CDR1 and CDR2 sequences are LNHDA and SQIVND (reference sequence). CDR3 protein: CASSPLLDRKETQYF. CDR3 coding DNA: TGTGCCAGTAGTCCCCTCTTGGACAGGAAAGAGACCCAGTACTTC.